These T cell receptor beta chains were read from a single sample in a study of Tregs in tolerant kidney transplant recipients. Method: immunoSEQ multiplex PCR; TCRdb's copy keeps in-frame clones and lacks some. The sample includes some 250,000 clones, roughly 80% seen only once; the top ten take less than 0.75%. Input material: CD4+ T cells from blood. These receptor sequences come from a human donor in good health. CDR3s include the opening cysteine and the closing phenylalanine or tryptophan. A D gene is named only where the DNA matches it firmly. Rows give clone size only sometimes, using once, few, many, or a class for an expanded clone.

TRBJ1-2,TRBV27,NA,once,CASSLTTNYGYTF,TGTGCCAGCAGCCTGACTACTAACTATGGCTACACCTTC
TRBJ2-5,TRBV2,NA,few,CARGAGTGEVETQYF,TGTGCCAGGGGGGCCGGGACTGGCGAGGTGGAGACCCAGTACTTC
TRBJ2-7,TRBV5-1,NA,once,CASRPRRDAHEQYF,TGCGCCAGCAGACCGAGGAGGGATGCCCACGAGCAGTACTTC
TRBJ2-5,TRBV9,TRBD2,NA,CASSVDTAGGPQETQYF,TGTGCCAGCAGCGTAGACACAGCGGGAGGCCCCCAAGAGACCCAGTACTTC
TRBJ2-2,TRBV6-5,NA,NA,CASSYFPTATGELFF,TGTGCCAGCAGTTACTTCCCGACAGCCACCGGGGAGCTGTTTTTT
TRBJ2-3,TRBV4-1,TRBD2,NA,CASSQTPTSGTDTQYF,TGCGCCAGCAGCCAAACCCCGACTAGCGGCACAGATACGCAGTATTTT
TRBJ1-2,TRBV2,TRBD1,few,CASSTDRSRPYGYTF,TGTGCCAGCAGTACGGACAGGAGTAGGCCCTATGGCTACACCTTC
TRBJ2-7,TRBV6-1,TRBD1,NA,CASSRQGSYEQYF,TGTGCCAGCAGTCGACAGGGGTCCTACGAGCAGTACTTC
TRBJ1-1,TRBV5-4,TRBD1,NA,CASSLAPTGANEAFF,TGTGCCAGCAGCTTGGCCCCGACAGGGGCTAATGAAGCTTTCTTT
TRBJ1-1,TRBV4-1,NA,few,CASSQEPRNTEAFF,TGCGCCAGCAGCCAAGAACCAAGGAACACTGAAGCTTTCTTT
TRBJ2-7,TRBV27,TRBD1,NA,CASSLGDRVGGKVCEQYF,TGTGCCAGCAGTTTAGGGGACAGGGTCGGCGGAAAAGTGTGCGAGCAGTACTTC
TRBJ2-4,TRBV4-2,NA,NA,CASSRDKGGNIQYF,TGTGCCAGCAGCCGAGACAAGGGGGGAAACATTCAGTACTTC
TRBJ2-5,TRBV5-1,NA,NA,CASSGIPEETQYF,TGCGCCAGCTCCGGGATCCCCGAAGAGACCCAGTACTTC
TRBJ2-1,TRBV5-1,NA,once,CASSWGVAYNEQFF,TGCGCCAGCAGCTGGGGAGTCGCGTACAATGAGCAGTTCTTC
TRBJ1-1,TRBV19,NA,NA,CASSIKGPNTEAFF,TGTGCCAGTAGTATCAAGGGGCCGAACACTGAAGCTTTCTTT
TRBJ1-5,TRBV19,NA,NA,CARGRQPQHF,TGTGCCCGGGGCCGCCAGCCCCAGCATTTT
TRBJ2-1,TRBV29-1,NA,NA,CSGRAGIFSYNEQFF,TGCAGCGGGAGGGCGGGGATCTTCTCCTACAATGAGCAGTTCTTC
TRBJ1-2,TRBV20-1,NA,NA,CSAGADSGYTF,TGCAGTGCTGGCGCGGACAGCGGCTACACCTTC
TRBJ2-1,TRBV27,TRBD2,NA,CASSANSGGTYNEQFF,TGTGCCAGCAGTGCTAATAGCGGGGGGACCTACAATGAGCAGTTCTTC
TRBJ2-5,TRBV5-1,NA,NA,CASSFGVLETQYF,TGCGCCAGCAGCTTCGGGGTTTTAGAGACCCAGTACTTC
TRBJ1-2,TRBV29-1,NA,once,CSASIGPRGYTF,TGCAGCGCTTCCATTGGTCCCAGGGGCTACACCTTC
TRBJ1-4,TRBV2,NA,NA,CASSEHQGVNEKLFF,TGTGCCAGCAGTGAACATCAGGGCGTTAATGAAAAACTGTTTTTT
TRBJ2-5,TRBV9,TRBD1,NA,CASSPRTGYRETQYF,TGTGCCAGCAGCCCGAGGACAGGGTATAGGGAGACCCAGTACTTC
TRBJ2-7,TRBV4-2,NA,few,CASSQVGSGYEQYF,TGTGCCAGCAGCCAAGTGGGTTCGGGGTACGAGCAGTACTTC
TRBJ1-4,TRBV15,NA,NA,CATSRAPSEKLFF,TGTGCCACCAGCAGAGCGCCAAGCGAAAAACTGTTTTTT
TRBJ2-5,TRBV2,NA,NA,CASSPEQEMAYDF,TGTGCCAGCAGTCCCGAACAAGAAATGGCGTATGACTTC
TRBJ1-4,TRBV27,NA,NA,CASSSVTNEKLFF,TGTGCCAGCAGTTCCGTAACTAATGAAAAACTGTTTTTT
TRBJ2-1,TRBV6-6,TRBD2,NA,CASSRGASGRYNEQFF,TGTGCCAGCAGTCGTGGGGCTAGCGGGAGATACAATGAGCAGTTCTTC
TRBJ2-1,TRBV15,TRBD2,NA,CATSRELIAGGDEQFF,TGTGCCACCAGCAGAGAATTGATAGCGGGAGGGGATGAGCAGTTCTTC
TRBJ2-7,TRBV10-3,NA,NA,CAISESPPMGYF,TGTGCCATCAGTGAGTCCCCCCCGATGGGTTACTTC
TRBJ1-1,TRBV18,NA,NA,CASSNRATEAFF,TGTGCCAGCTCAAACAGGGCCACTGAAGCTTTCTTT
TRBJ1-1,TRBV5-4,NA,NA,CASSQDFGQTVNTEAFF,TGTGCCAGCAGCCAAGATTTTGGGCAGACAGTGAACACTGAAGCTTTCTTT
TRBJ1-1,TRBV27,NA,NA,CASSPNNIMNTEAFF,TGTGCCAGCAGCCCTAACAATATAATGAACACTGAAGCTTTCTTT
TRBJ2-5,TRBV10-3,TRBD2,once,CAISEPRGSGSEQETQYF,TGTGCCATCAGTGAGCCCCGGGGTAGCGGGAGCGAACAAGAGACCCAGTACTTC
TRBJ2-1,TRBV7-2,NA,NA,CASSLIWQGVDEQFF,TGTGCCAGCAGCTTAATATGGCAGGGTGTCGATGAGCAGTTCTTC
TRBJ1-5,TRBV27,TRBD1,NA,CASSPDRGHQPQHF,TGTGCCAGCAGTCCCGACAGGGGCCATCAGCCCCAGCATTTT
TRBJ2-7,TRBV27,TRBD2,NA,CASSLLAGDTPYEQYF,TGTGCCAGCAGTCTCCTAGCGGGAGATACCCCCTACGAGCAGTACTTC
TRBJ2-7,TRBV7-9,NA,NA,CASSPIQGKYGEQYF,TGTGCCAGCAGCCCTATACAGGGTAAATATGGCGAGCAGTACTTC
TRBJ2-1,TRBV7-9,TRBD1,NA,CASSLDRALNEQFF,TGTGCCAGCAGCTTGGACAGGGCCCTCAATGAGCAGTTCTTC
TRBJ1-2,TRBV7-9,NA,NA,CASSPVLGANYGYTF,TGTGCCAGCAGCCCCGTACTCGGGGCTAACTATGGCTACACCTTC
TRBJ1-2,TRBV5-4,NA,NA,CASSSSGTLGNYGYTF,TGTGCCAGCAGCTCTTCCGGGACCTTGGGGAACTATGGCTACACCTTC
TRBJ2-1,TRBV27,TRBD1,once,CASRRTGVNEQFF,TGTGCCAGCAGACGGACAGGGGTCAATGAGCAGTTCTTC
TRBJ1-4,TRBV4-1,NA,NA,CASSQDSVRGANEKLFF,TGCGCCAGCAGCCAAGATTCGGTCCGGGGCGCTAATGAAAAACTGTTTTTT
TRBJ1-1,TRBV6-5,NA,NA,CASRRGDTEAFF,TGTGCCAGCAGGAGGGGGGACACTGAAGCTTTCTTT
TRBJ2-1,TRBV19,TRBD2,NA,CASSLRGTSGWSSYNEQFF,TGTGCCAGTAGTCTCCGCGGGACTAGCGGATGGAGCTCCTACAATGAGCAGTTCTTC
TRBJ2-3,TRBV5-4,NA,NA,CASSLEQSSDTQYF,TGTGCCAGCAGCTTGGAACAGAGCTCCGATACGCAGTATTTT
TRBJ2-5,TRBV19,TRBD1,NA,CASSVGQGDRETQYF,TGTGCCAGTAGTGTAGGACAGGGGGATCGGGAGACCCAGTACTTC
TRBJ1-4,TRBV18,NA,NA,CASSRNPGATNEKLFF,TGTGCCAGCTCACGGAACCCAGGGGCAACTAATGAAAAACTGTTTTTT
TRBJ1-6,TRBV19,NA,NA,CASSITGRAPLHF,TGTGCCAGTAGTATAACGGGGCGGGCACCCCTCCACTTT
TRBJ2-3,TRBV10-1,NA,NA,CASSESRQSIDTQYF,TGCGCCAGCAGTGAGTCCCGACAGTCTATAGATACGCAGTATTTT
TRBJ2-5,TRBV29-1,NA,once,CSVRDFQTETQYF,TGCAGCGTTAGGGACTTTCAAACAGAGACCCAGTACTTC
TRBJ1-1,TRBV10-3,NA,NA,CAISADTLKAFF,TGTGCCATCAGTGCCGACACACTGAAAGCTTTCTTT
TRBJ2-2,TRBV6-5,TRBD2,NA,CASSYNLAGNTGELFF,TGTGCCAGCAGTTATAACCTAGCGGGGAACACCGGGGAGCTGTTTTTT
TRBJ2-7,TRBV6-5,TRBD2,NA,CASSRLAGNEQYF,TGTGCCAGCAGTAGACTAGCGGGCAACGAGCAGTACTTC
TRBJ2-7,TRBV11-3,TRBD2,NA,CASSLSTSGRYEQYF,TGTGCCAGCAGCTTATCGACTAGCGGGCGGTACGAGCAGTACTTC
TRBJ1-3,TRBV10-3,TRBD1,NA,CAISLGTAEDTIYF,TGTGCCATCAGCCTCGGGACAGCGGAGGACACCATATATTTT
TRBJ2-6,TRBV4-1,NA,NA,CASSLSGSTSGANVLTF,TGCGCCAGCAGCCTCTCGGGGAGCACCTCTGGGGCCAACGTCCTGACTTTC